This T cell receptor beta chain emerged from a study of T-cell memory formation after mild COVID-19. V was pared by 3 bases and J by 12 bases, with 12 bases between. The CDR3 contains 12 residues. TCRdb called the 5' RACE reads again in MiXCR, with one record for every CDR3 protein. The sample carries about 360,000 distinct CDR3 sequences, around an eighth recorded once. Sequencing input: PBMCs or a T cell subset sorted from them (not recorded which). V and J are TRBV12-3 or TRBV12-4 and TRBJ2-1; possible D gene TRBD1, 5 bases. This TCR was sampled from a man between 18 and 29 years old who had mild COVID-19 (a few samples of this study predate the infection). Cell type and time point are not known. This CDR3 reads CASSLTRVGQFF. The CDR3 DNA follows: TGTGCCAGCAGTTTGACCAGGGTCGGGCAGTTCTTC.